This is a list of T cell receptor beta chains from one sample in a study of vaccination and CD4 T cells after COVID-19. TCRdb processed the PCR reads anew with MiXCR; each CDR3 protein has one entry. Found here are around 37,000 distinct CDR3 sequences, about 35% of them singletons; the top ten hold roughly 5.9%. The material was CD4+ T cells from blood, obtained about 7 months after SARS-CoV-2 vaccination. The receptors were sampled from a human donor who had recovered from COVID-19. Both conserved end residues are part of each CDR3. The D gene is left open where the match is weak.

d_gene: NA
j_gene: TRBJ2-3
v_gene: TRBV24-1
CDR3aa: CATSDLGTDTDTQYF

d_gene: NA
j_gene: TRBJ1-1
v_gene: TRBV27
CDR3aa: CASSDSMNTEAFF

d_gene: TRBD1
j_gene: TRBJ2-5
v_gene: TRBV6-5
CDR3aa: CASSSDRGARYQETQYF

d_gene: TRBD1
j_gene: TRBJ2-7
v_gene: TRBV27
CDR3aa: CASRSQGARGYEQYF

d_gene: TRBD1
j_gene: TRBJ1-5
v_gene: TRBV4-2
CDR3aa: CASSPVQGAYSNQPQHF

d_gene: NA
j_gene: TRBJ2-5
v_gene: TRBV27
CDR3aa: CASQGSETQYF

d_gene: TRBD1
j_gene: TRBJ2-7
v_gene: TRBV28
CDR3aa: CASRRDRASYEQYF

d_gene: NA
j_gene: TRBJ2-5
v_gene: TRBV27
CDR3aa: CASSFGRGRDSETQYF

d_gene: NA
j_gene: TRBJ2-3
v_gene: TRBV10-1
CDR3aa: CASSESFMSTDTQYF

d_gene: TRBD1
j_gene: TRBJ1-2
v_gene: TRBV20-1
CDR3aa: CSASFPGGPGYTF

d_gene: NA
j_gene: TRBJ2-6
v_gene: TRBV6-2/TRBV6-3
CDR3aa: CASSWGAGANVLTF

d_gene: TRBD1
j_gene: TRBJ1-6
v_gene: TRBV7-9
CDR3aa: CASSFEGQGNSPLHF

d_gene: TRBD1
j_gene: TRBJ1-5
v_gene: TRBV20-1
CDR3aa: CSANGDRLYQPQHF

d_gene: NA
j_gene: TRBJ1-5
v_gene: TRBV6-2/TRBV6-3
CDR3aa: CASSYSGRGQPQHF

d_gene: NA
j_gene: TRBJ2-7
v_gene: TRBV7-6
CDR3aa: CASSLGMAGQMTYEQYF

d_gene: NA
j_gene: TRBJ2-1
v_gene: TRBV6-1
CDR3aa: CAGGGGSIFNEQFF

d_gene: NA
j_gene: TRBJ2-2
v_gene: TRBV27
CDR3aa: CASSLTPTGELFF

d_gene: TRBD2
j_gene: TRBJ2-1
v_gene: TRBV7-3
CDR3aa: CASSLTRLAGGNEQFF

d_gene: TRBD2
j_gene: TRBJ2-1
v_gene: TRBV7-8
CDR3aa: CASRTSGIWDEQFF

d_gene: TRBD1
j_gene: TRBJ2-1
v_gene: TRBV11-2
CDR3aa: CASSLVSPWTGNYNEQFF

d_gene: TRBD1
j_gene: TRBJ1-1
v_gene: TRBV7-9
CDR3aa: CASSSSGGVPTEAFF

d_gene: TRBD1
j_gene: TRBJ1-5
v_gene: TRBV6-1
CDR3aa: CASTARDSQHF

d_gene: TRBD2
j_gene: TRBJ2-2
v_gene: TRBV6-1
CDR3aa: CASSELAGYTGELFF

d_gene: NA
j_gene: TRBJ2-7
v_gene: TRBV4-1
CDR3aa: CASSLTGSAGSAYEQYF

d_gene: NA
j_gene: TRBJ2-3
v_gene: TRBV7-2
CDR3aa: CASSASQRSGDTQYF

d_gene: TRBD1
j_gene: TRBJ1-5
v_gene: TRBV28
CDR3aa: CASHAYDIQGDGNQPQHF

d_gene: NA
j_gene: TRBJ2-3
v_gene: TRBV20-1
CDR3aa: CSAFGLEADTQYF

d_gene: TRBD2
j_gene: TRBJ2-2
v_gene: TRBV7-9
CDR3aa: CASSGVQAGAGELFF

d_gene: NA
j_gene: TRBJ2-1
v_gene: TRBV20-1
CDR3aa: CSAIDTTNEQFF

d_gene: NA
j_gene: TRBJ2-5
v_gene: TRBV6-1
CDR3aa: CASSRQLEETQYF

d_gene: NA
j_gene: TRBJ2-7
v_gene: TRBV19
CDR3aa: CASSTVQGLKEQYF

d_gene: TRBD2
j_gene: TRBJ2-1
v_gene: TRBV7-3
CDR3aa: CASSEGLAVVHEQFF

d_gene: NA
j_gene: TRBJ1-2
v_gene: TRBV10-3
CDR3aa: CASSGQGEAYGYTF

d_gene: TRBD1
j_gene: TRBJ2-6
v_gene: TRBV19
CDR3aa: CASSIAVGTDSGANVLTF

d_gene: NA
j_gene: TRBJ2-3
v_gene: TRBV29-1
CDR3aa: CSVERDDTDTQYF

d_gene: NA
j_gene: TRBJ2-1
v_gene: TRBV27
CDR3aa: CASSQKSSYNEQFF

d_gene: NA
j_gene: TRBJ1-2
v_gene: TRBV6-1
CDR3aa: CASSPTGLRYGYTF

d_gene: NA
j_gene: TRBJ1-2
v_gene: TRBV7-9
CDR3aa: CASTDVRDYGYTF

d_gene: TRBD2
j_gene: TRBJ2-1
v_gene: TRBV20-1
CDR3aa: CSARMGGLAGVGSYNEQFF

d_gene: NA
j_gene: TRBJ1-5
v_gene: TRBV19
CDR3aa: CASSRQGHQPQHF

d_gene: NA
j_gene: TRBJ2-5
v_gene: TRBV7-9
CDR3aa: CASSLIPETQYF

d_gene: TRBD1
j_gene: TRBJ2-1
v_gene: TRBV6-1
CDR3aa: CASSPPGQGAEQFF

d_gene: NA
j_gene: TRBJ2-2
v_gene: TRBV15
CDR3aa: CATSMEGPTGELFF

d_gene: NA
j_gene: TRBJ2-2
v_gene: TRBV20-1
CDR3aa: CSARPRMGTVNTGELFF

d_gene: NA
j_gene: TRBJ1-5
v_gene: TRBV27
CDR3aa: CASSSSVTFGLSNQPQHF

d_gene: NA
j_gene: TRBJ2-5
v_gene: TRBV7-2
CDR3aa: CASSLGTQETQYF

d_gene: NA
j_gene: TRBJ2-1
v_gene: TRBV20-1
CDR3aa: CSARPIDEQFF

d_gene: NA
j_gene: TRBJ1-4
v_gene: TRBV27
CDR3aa: CASSGDEKLFF

d_gene: NA
j_gene: TRBJ1-2
v_gene: TRBV2
CDR3aa: CASSDAPTGNYGYTF

d_gene: NA
j_gene: TRBJ1-5
v_gene: TRBV28
CDR3aa: CASSPTVSNQPQHF

d_gene: TRBD1
j_gene: TRBJ1-2
v_gene: TRBV19
CDR3aa: CASSIVGGGHGYTF

d_gene: NA
j_gene: TRBJ2-2
v_gene: TRBV7-6
CDR3aa: CASSLGESTGELFF

d_gene: NA
j_gene: TRBJ1-2
v_gene: TRBV7-3
CDR3aa: CASSPRGGRDGYTF